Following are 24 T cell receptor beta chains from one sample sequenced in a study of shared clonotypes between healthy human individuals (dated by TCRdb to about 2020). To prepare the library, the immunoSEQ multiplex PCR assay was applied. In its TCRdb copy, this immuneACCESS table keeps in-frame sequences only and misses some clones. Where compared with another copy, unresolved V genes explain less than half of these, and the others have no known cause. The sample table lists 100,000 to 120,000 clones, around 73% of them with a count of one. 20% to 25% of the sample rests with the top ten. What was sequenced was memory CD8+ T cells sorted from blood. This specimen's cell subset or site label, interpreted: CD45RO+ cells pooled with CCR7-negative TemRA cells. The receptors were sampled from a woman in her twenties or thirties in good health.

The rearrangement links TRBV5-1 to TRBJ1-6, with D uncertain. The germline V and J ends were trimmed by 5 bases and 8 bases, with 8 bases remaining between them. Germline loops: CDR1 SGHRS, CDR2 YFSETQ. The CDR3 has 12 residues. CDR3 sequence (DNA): TGCGCCAGCAGTCACCTCGATTCACCCCTCCACTTT. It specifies CASSHLDSPLHF.

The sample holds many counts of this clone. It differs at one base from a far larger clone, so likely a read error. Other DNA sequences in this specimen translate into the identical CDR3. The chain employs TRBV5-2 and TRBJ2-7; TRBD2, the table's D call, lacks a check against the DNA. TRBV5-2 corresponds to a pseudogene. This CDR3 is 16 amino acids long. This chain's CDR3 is CASSQGLAVSSYEQYF. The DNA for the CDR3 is TGTGCCAGCAGCCAAGGACTAGCGGTTTCATCCTACGAGCAGTACTTC.

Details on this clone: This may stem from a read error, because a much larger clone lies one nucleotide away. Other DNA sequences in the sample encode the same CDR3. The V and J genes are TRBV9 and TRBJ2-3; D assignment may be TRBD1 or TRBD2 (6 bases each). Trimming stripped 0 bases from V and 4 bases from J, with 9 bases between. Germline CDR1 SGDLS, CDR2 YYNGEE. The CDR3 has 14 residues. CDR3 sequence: CASSVGGGSDTQYF. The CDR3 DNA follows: TGTGCCAGCAGCGTAGGAGGGGGGTCAGATACGCAGTATTTT.

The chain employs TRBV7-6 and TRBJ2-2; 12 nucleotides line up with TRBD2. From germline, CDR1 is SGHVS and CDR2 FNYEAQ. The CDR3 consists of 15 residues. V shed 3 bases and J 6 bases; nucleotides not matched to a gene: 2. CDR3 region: CASSLLAGGPGELFF. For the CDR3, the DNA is TGTGCCAGCAGCTTGCTAGCGGGAGGGCCCGGGGAGCTGTTTTTT.

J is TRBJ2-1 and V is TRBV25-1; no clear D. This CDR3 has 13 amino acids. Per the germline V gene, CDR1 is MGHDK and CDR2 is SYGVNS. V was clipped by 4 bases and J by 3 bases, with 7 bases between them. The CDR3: CASSVGSYNEQFF. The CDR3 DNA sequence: TGTGCCAGCAGTGTCGGCAGCTACAATGAGCAGTTCTTC.

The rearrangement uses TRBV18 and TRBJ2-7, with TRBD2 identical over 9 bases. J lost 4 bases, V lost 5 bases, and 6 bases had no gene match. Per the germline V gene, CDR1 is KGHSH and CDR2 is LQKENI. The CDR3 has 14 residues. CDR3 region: CASSSSSGNYEQYF. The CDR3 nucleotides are TGTGCCAGCTCATCTTCTAGCGGGAATTACGAGCAGTACTTC.

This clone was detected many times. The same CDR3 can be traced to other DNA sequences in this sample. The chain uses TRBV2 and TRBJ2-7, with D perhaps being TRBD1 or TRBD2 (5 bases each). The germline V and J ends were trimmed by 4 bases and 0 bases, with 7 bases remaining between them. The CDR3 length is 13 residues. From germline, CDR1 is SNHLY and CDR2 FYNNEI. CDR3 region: CASSGDPSYEQYF. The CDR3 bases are TGTGCCAGCAGTGGGGACCCCTCCTACGAGCAGTACTTC.

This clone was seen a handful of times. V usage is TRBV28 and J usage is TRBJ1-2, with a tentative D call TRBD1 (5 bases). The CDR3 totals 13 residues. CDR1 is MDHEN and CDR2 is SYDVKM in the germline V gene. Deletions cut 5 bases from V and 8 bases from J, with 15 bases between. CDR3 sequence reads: CASSPSGLGGYTF. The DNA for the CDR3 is TGTGCCAGCAGTCCATCAGGGCTGGGCGGCTACACCTTC.

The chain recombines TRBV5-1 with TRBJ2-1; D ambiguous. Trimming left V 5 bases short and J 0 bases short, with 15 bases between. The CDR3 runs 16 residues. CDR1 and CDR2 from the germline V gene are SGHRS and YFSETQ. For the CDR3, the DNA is TGCGCCAGCAGTCCTTATCCATCCAGCTCCTACAATGAGCAGTTCTTC. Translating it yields CASSPYPSSSYNEQFF.

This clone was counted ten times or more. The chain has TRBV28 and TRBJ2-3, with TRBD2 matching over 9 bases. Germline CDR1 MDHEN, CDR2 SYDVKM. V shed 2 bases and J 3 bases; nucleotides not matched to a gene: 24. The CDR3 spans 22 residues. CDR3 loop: CASSLLASGAEGFFGRTDTQYF. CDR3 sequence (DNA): TGTGCCAGCAGTTTACTCGCTAGCGGGGCCGAGGGGTTTTTTGGGAGGACAGATACGCAGTATTTT. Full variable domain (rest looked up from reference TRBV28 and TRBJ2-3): DVKVTQSSRYLVKRTGEKVFLECVQDMDHENMFWYRQDPGLGLRLIYFSYDVKMKEKGDIPEGYSVSREKKERFSLILESASTNQTSMYLCASSLLASGAEGFFGRTDTQYFGPGTRLTVL.

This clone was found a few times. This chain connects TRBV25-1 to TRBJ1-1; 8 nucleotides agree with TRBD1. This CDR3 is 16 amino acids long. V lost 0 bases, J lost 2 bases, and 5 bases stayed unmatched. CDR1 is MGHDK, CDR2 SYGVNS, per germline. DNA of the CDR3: TGTGCCAGCAGTGAATATGGCAGGGGGCAAAACACTGAAGCTTTCTTT. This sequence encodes CASSEYGRGQNTEAFF. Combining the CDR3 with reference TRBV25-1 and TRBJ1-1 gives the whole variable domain EADIYQTPRYLVIGTGKKITLECSQTMGHDKMYWYQQDPGMELHLIHYSYGVNSTEKGDLSSESTVSRIRTEHFPLTLESARPSHTSQYLCASSEYGRGQNTEAFFGQGTRLTVV.

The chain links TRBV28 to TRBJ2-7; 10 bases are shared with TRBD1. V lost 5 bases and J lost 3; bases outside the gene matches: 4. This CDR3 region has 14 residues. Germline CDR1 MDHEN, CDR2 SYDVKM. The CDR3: CASSIRDRGYEQYF. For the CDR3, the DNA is TGTGCCAGCAGTATTCGGGACAGGGGCTACGAGCAGTACTTC.

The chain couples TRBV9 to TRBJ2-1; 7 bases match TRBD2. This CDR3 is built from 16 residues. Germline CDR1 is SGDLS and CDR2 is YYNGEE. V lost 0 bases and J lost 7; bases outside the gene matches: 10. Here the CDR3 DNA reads TGTGCCAGCAGCGTAGTTCATAGCGGGTTCGGGAATGAGCAGTTCTTC. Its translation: CASSVVHSGFGNEQFF.

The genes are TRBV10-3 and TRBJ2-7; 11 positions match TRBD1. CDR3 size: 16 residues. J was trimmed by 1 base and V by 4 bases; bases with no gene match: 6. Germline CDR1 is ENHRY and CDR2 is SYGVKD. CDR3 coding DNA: TGTGCCATCAGTGGGGGACAGGGGGACGTATCCTACGAGCAGTACTTC. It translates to CAISGGQGDVSYEQYF.

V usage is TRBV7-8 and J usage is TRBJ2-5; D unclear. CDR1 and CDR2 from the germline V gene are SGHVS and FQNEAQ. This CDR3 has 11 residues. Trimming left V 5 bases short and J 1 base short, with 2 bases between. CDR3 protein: CASSGQETQYF. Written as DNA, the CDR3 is TGTGCCAGCAGCGGCCAAGAGACCCAGTACTTC.

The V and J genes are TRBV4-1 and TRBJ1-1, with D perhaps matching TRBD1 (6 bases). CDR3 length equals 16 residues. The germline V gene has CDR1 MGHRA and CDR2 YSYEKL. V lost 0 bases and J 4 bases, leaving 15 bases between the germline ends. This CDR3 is CASSQEQGWVGTEAFF. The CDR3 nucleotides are TGCGCCAGCAGCCAAGAACAGGGTTGGGTGGGCACTGAAGCTTTCTTT.

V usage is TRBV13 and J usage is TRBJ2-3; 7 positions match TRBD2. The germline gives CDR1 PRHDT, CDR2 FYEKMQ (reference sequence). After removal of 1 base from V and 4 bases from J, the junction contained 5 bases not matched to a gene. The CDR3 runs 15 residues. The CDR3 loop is CASSLASGPPDTQYF. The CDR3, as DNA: TGTGCCAGCAGCTTAGCTAGCGGCCCACCAGATACGCAGTATTTT.

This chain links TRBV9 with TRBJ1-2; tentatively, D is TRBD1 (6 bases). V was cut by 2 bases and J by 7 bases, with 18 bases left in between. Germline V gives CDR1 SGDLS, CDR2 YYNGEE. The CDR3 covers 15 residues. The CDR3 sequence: CASSVEGTTRFGYTF. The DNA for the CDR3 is TGTGCCAGCAGCGTCGAGGGGACAACCCGATTTGGCTACACCTTC. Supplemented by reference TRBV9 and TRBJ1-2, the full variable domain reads DSGVTQTPKHLITATGQRVTLRCSPRSGDLSVYWYQQSLDQGLQFLIQYYNGEERAKGNILERFSAQQFPDLHSELNLSSLELGDSALYFCASSVEGTTRFGYTFGSGTRLTVV.

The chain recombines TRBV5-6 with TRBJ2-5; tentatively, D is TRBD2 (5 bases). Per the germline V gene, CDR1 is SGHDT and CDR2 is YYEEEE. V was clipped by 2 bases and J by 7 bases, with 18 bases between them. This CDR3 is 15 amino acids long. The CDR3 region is CASSFLRSGERTQYF. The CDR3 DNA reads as TGTGCCAGCAGCTTCCTTAGGAGTGGGGAGAGGACCCAGTACTTC.

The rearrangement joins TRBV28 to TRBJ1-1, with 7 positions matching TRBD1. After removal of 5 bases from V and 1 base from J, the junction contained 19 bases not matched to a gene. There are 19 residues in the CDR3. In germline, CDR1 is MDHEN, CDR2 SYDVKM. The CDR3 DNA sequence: TGTGCCAGCAGTCCCGTTATGCCCTCCCTAGGGGGCAAGAACACTGAAGCTTTCTTT. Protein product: CASSPVMPSLGGKNTEAFF.

CDR3 amino acids: CASSLLETSGGTDTQYF. In DNA, the CDR3 is TGTGCCAGCAGTTTATTGGAGACTAGCGGGGGCACAGATACGCAGTATTTT. V usage is TRBV27 and J usage is TRBJ2-3; TRBD2 agrees at 11 bases. CDR1 is MNHEY, CDR2 SMNVEV, per germline (reference sequence). This CDR3 is 17 amino acids long. Trimming cost V 1 base and J 1 base; bases outside gene matches: 4.

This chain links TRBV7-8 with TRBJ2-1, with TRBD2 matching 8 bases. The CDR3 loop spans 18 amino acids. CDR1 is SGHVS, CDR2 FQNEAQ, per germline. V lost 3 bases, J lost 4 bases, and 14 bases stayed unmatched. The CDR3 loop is CASSFPVSGKGGYNEQFF. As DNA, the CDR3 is TGTGCCAGCAGCTTTCCTGTTAGCGGGAAGGGTGGGTACAATGAGCAGTTCTTC. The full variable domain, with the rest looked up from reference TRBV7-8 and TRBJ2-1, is GAGVSQSPRYKVAKRGQDVALRCDPISGHVSLFWYQQALGQGPEFLTYFQNEAQLDKSGLPSDRFFAERPEGSVSTLKIQRTQQEDSAVYLCASSFPVSGKGGYNEQFFGPGTRLTVL.

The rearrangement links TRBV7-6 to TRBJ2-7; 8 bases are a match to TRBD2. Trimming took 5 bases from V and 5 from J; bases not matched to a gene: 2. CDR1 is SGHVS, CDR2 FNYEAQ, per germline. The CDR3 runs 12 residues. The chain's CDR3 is CASSLTSDEQYF. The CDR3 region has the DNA TGTGCCAGCAGCCTGACTAGCGACGAGCAGTACTTC.

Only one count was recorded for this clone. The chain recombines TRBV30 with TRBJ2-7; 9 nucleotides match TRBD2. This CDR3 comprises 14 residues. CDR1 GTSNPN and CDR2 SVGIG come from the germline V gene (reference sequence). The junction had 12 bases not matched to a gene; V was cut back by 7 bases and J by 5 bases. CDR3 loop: CAYQGLAGLDEQYF. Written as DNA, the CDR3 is TGTGCCTACCAAGGCCTAGCGGGATTAGACGAGCAGTACTTC.